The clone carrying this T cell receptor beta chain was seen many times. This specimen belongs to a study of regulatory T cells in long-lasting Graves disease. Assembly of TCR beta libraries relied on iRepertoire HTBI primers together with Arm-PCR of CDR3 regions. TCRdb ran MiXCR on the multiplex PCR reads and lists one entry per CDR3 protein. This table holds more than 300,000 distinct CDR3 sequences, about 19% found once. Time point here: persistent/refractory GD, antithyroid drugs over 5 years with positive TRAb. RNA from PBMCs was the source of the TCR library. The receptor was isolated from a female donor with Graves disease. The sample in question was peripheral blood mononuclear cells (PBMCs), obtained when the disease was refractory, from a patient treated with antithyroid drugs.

CDR3 loop: CASTNPGGPREQYF. In DNA form, the CDR3 reads TGTGCCAGCACCAACCCGGGGGGGCCAAGAGAGCAGTACTTC. The genes are TRBV28 and TRBJ2-7; TRBD2 matches 8 bases. The CDR3 runs 14 residues. Germline values: CDR1 MDHEN, CDR2 SYDVKM. Germline trimming cut 7 bases from V and 7 bases from J; bases unmatched to any gene: 12.